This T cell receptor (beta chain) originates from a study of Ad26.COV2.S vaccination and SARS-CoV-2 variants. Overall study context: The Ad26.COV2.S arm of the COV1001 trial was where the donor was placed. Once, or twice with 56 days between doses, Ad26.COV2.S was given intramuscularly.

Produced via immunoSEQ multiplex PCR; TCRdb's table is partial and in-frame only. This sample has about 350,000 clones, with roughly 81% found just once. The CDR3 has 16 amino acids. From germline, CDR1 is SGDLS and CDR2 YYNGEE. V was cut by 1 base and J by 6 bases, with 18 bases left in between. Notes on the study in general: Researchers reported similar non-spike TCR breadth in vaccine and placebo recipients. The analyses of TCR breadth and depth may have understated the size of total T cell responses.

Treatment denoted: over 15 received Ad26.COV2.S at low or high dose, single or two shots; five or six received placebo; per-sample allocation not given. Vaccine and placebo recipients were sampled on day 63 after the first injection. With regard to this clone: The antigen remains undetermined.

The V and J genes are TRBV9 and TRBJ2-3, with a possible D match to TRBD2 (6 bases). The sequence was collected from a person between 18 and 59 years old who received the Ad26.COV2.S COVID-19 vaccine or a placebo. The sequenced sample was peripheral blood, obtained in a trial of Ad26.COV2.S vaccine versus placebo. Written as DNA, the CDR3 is TGTGCCAGCAGCGTATCTGCGGGACTCTTTGGTGATACGCAGTATTTT. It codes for CASSVSAGLFGDTQYF.